Listed below are T cell receptor beta chains from one sample, sequenced in a study of blood T cells in healthy people across ages. TCRdb reprocessed the 5' RACE reads via MiXCR and lists one record per CDR3 protein. The table lists some 1.5 million distinct CDR3 sequences, approximately 43% of them singletons. The sequenced sample consisted of blood. These receptors were obtained from a woman aged 18-30 years in good health. CDR3s include the opening cysteine and the closing phenylalanine or tryptophan. The D gene is left open where the match is weak. The listing skips clone size in some rows; elsewhere it reads once, few, many or a size class.

CSASRDRNNYGYTF | TGCAGTGCTAGTCGGGACAGAAATAACTATGGCTACACCTTC | TRBD1 | once | TRBJ1-2 | TRBV20-1
CASGEVPLNEQFF | TGTGCCAGCGGTGAGGTTCCCCTCAATGAGCAGTTCTTC | NA | NA | TRBJ2-1 | TRBV12-3/TRBV12-4
CASSRARGSYNEQFF | TGTGCCAGCAGTCGAGCTCGGGGCTCCTACAATGAGCAGTTCTTC | NA | NA | TRBJ2-1 | TRBV3-1
CSARDYTTDTQYF | TGCAGTGCTAGGGACTACACCACAGATACGCAGTATTTT | NA | NA | TRBJ2-3 | TRBV20-1
CASSSPGTVTNTEAFF | TGCGCCAGCAGCTCCCCCGGGACGGTAACAAACACTGAAGCTTTCTTT | NA | NA | TRBJ1-1 | TRBV5-1
CASSQDSRTGSGANVLTF | TGCGCCAGCAGCCAAGATTCTCGGACAGGGTCCGGGGCCAACGTCCTGACTTTC | TRBD1 | NA | TRBJ2-6 | TRBV4-1
CASSQGLAGVVRNTGELFF | TGCGCCAGCAGCCAAGGACTAGCGGGAGTGGTACGGAACACCGGGGAGCTGTTTTTT | TRBD2 | NA | TRBJ2-2 | TRBV4-3
CASSLFASEQFF | TGTGCCAGCAGCTTATTTGCTAGCGAACAGTTCTTC | NA | NA | TRBJ2-1 | TRBV11-1
CASNFGTGQYEQYF | TGTGCCAGCAATTTCGGGACAGGGCAATACGAGCAGTACTTC | TRBD1 | few | TRBJ2-7 | TRBV6-2/TRBV6-3
CASSYSRTGQRTQYF | TGTGCCAGCAGTTACTCCCGGACAGGGCAAAGGACCCAGTACTTC | TRBD1 | few | TRBJ2-5 | TRBV6-2/TRBV6-3
CASSLAGGVTYEQYF | TGTGCCAGCAGCCTAGCGGGGGGCGTTACCTACGAGCAGTACTTC | TRBD2 | many | TRBJ2-7 | TRBV7-2
CSVEDSGTDPYEQYF | TGCAGCGTTGAAGACTCCGGGACTGACCCCTACGAGCAGTACTTC | NA | NA | TRBJ2-7 | TRBV29-1
CASSSRTGAFTDTQYF | TGTGCCAGCAGCTCCCGGACAGGGGCTTTCACAGATACGCAGTATTTT | TRBD1 | NA | TRBJ2-3 | TRBV11-3
CSARRTSSYEQYF | TGCAGTGCTAGAAGAACTAGCTCCTACGAGCAGTACTTC | NA | few | TRBJ2-7 | TRBV20-1
CASSVYGGPGELFF | TGTGCCAGCAGCGTCTACGGGGGCCCCGGGGAGCTGTTTTTT | NA | NA | TRBJ2-2 | TRBV9
CATRSGRSLGELFF | TGTGCCACTCGCAGCGGGAGATCATTGGGGGAGCTGTTTTTT | TRBD2 | NA | TRBJ2-2 | TRBV6-2/TRBV6-3
CASSLGRERFYGYTF | TGTGCCAGCAGTTTGGGAAGGGAAAGGTTCTATGGCTACACCTTC | NA | NA | TRBJ1-2 | TRBV12-3/TRBV12-4
CSPSTNEKLFF | TGCAGCCCTTCCACCAATGAAAAACTGTTTTTT | NA | NA | TRBJ1-4 | TRBV20-1
CSARVGAGSNEQFF | TGCAGTGCTAGAGTGGGAGCGGGAAGCAATGAGCAGTTCTTC | TRBD2 | NA | TRBJ2-1 | TRBV20-1
CASSFGTDGYGYTF | TGTGCCAGCAGCTTCGGGACGGACGGGTATGGCTACACCTTC | NA | many | TRBJ1-2 | TRBV12-3/TRBV12-4
CASMEVQPQHF | TGTGCCAGCATGGAAGTTCAGCCCCAGCATTTT | NA | NA | TRBJ1-5 | TRBV6-1
CASSSGGVDYNEQFF | TGTGCCAGCAGTTCTGGGGGAGTAGACTACAATGAGCAGTTCTTC | NA | few | TRBJ2-1 | TRBV28
CASSPRKRVGQETQYF | TGCGCCAGCAGCCCTCGGAAGCGGGTGGGACAAGAGACCCAGTACTTC | NA | few | TRBJ2-5 | TRBV4-3
CAWMLGMNTEAFF | TGTGCCTGGATGCTTGGCATGAACACTGAAGCTTTCTTT | NA | NA | TRBJ1-1 | TRBV30